Included here is one T cell receptor (beta chain) sequence, with context. Its antigen is not known. The source of the sample is a study of CD8 T cells in Susac syndrome. Whole-study results and caveats: The CD4+ T cell repertoires, which came from Susac syndrome patients, showed no sign of clonal expansion.

RNA totalling about 0.45 to 1 ug underwent reverse transcription with random hexamers. TCRdb called the immunoSEQ multiplex PCR reads again in MiXCR, with one record for every CDR3 protein. This table holds over 150,000 distinct CDR3 sequences, just under 95% found once. Sequencing was performed on CD4+ T cells from PBMCs. The source of this sequence is a human donor with Susac syndrome.

For the CDR3, the DNA is TGTGCCAGCAGCTTGAAGCGGGACATGACCTACGAGCAGTACTTC. Translated: CASSLKRDMTYEQYF. The J gene is TRBJ2-7, the V gene TRBV11-2; TRBD2 is a possible D gene (7 bases). The germline V gene encodes CDR1 SGHAT and CDR2 FQNNGV. The CDR3 extends over 15 amino acids. Trimming left V 3 bases short and J 2 bases short, with 14 bases between.